Presented here are 20 T cell receptor beta chains from one specimen sequenced in a study of OX40 agonist ivuxolimab in advanced cancers. The assay was immunoSEQ multiplex PCR, and TCRdb's table has in-frame clones only and misses some. The sample gives about 49,000 clones, roughly four fifths of which show up once; around 1.6% is in the top ten. Specimen: CD4+ or CD8+ T cells sorted from blood, collected in a trial of the OX40 agonist ivuxolimab. These receptors all come from an adult with an advanced solid tumor such as melanoma, head and neck, liver or kidney cancer.

The chain couples TRBV5-1 to TRBJ2-5, with TRBD1 matching over 8 bases. This CDR3 has 16 amino acids. Germline-derived CDR1 and CDR2 are SGHRS and YFSETQ. V gave up 0 bases and J gave up 5 bases; unmatched junction bases: 9. The CDR3 loop reads CASSLAVGRGLETQYF. CDR3 in DNA: TGCGCCAGCAGCTTGGCCGTCGGCAGGGGGCTGGAGACCCAGTACTTC.

The rearrangement uses TRBV18 and TRBJ1-5, with D possibly being TRBD1 (5 bases). The germline gives CDR1 KGHSH, CDR2 LQKENI. Trimming took off 2 bases at V and 0 bases at J, with 11 bases between the two ends. This CDR3 has 16 amino acids. DNA for the CDR3: TGTGCCAGCTCACCAACCGGGACGGATAGCAATCAGCCCCAGCATTTT. Residues: CASSPTGTDSNQPQHF.

CDR3 residues: CASSILADYRGNEQFF. In DNA, the CDR3 is TGTGCCAGTAGTATACTAGCGGATTACCGTGGCAATGAGCAGTTCTTC. The genes are TRBV19 and TRBJ2-1; TRBD2 aligns across 7 bases. CDR3 size: 16 residues. The V segment lost 2 bases and the J segment 6 bases; nucleotides outside the gene matches: 10. Looked up from germline, CDR1 is LNHDA and CDR2 is SQIVND (reference sequence).

The V call is TRBV28, the J call TRBJ2-7; perhaps TRBD2 as D (6 bases). The CDR3 extends over 18 amino acids. Germline V gene lookup returns CDR1 MDHEN and CDR2 SYDVKM. With 3 bases removed from V and 3 bases from J, the gap between germline ends came to 24 bases. DNA for the CDR3: TGTGCCAGCAGTTTCTCGGGGAAAGTCGGGGGTATAAACTACGAGCAGTACTTC. Translating gives CASSFSGKVGGINYEQYF.

The chain combines TRBV7-7 with TRBJ1-3; tentatively, D is TRBD1 (6 bases). CDR3 length equals 15 residues. Germline V lookup: CDR1 SSHAT, CDR2 FNYEAQ (reference sequence). V was trimmed by 5 bases and J by 0 bases, leaving 11 bases between them. CDR3 protein: CASSLDSNSGNTIYF. Here the CDR3 DNA reads TGTGCCAGCAGCCTGGACAGTAACTCTGGAAACACCATATATTTT.

The chain has TRBV7-2 and TRBJ2-5; a weak D match, TRBD2 (5 bases). The CDR3 has 14 amino acids. Germline lookup yields CDR1 SGHTA and CDR2 FQGNSA. The V end lost 3 bases, the J end lost 3 bases, and 11 bases lay between the germline ends. CDR3 sequence (DNA): TGTGCCAGCAGCTTCATCTTCGGGGAAGAGACCCAGTACTTC. Translating it yields CASSFIFGEETQYF.

The sample holds a few counts of this clone. DNA for the CDR3: TGTGCCACCAGCAGAGTTTTAGAGTCCTACGAGCAGTACTTC. Residues: CATSRVLESYEQYF. This rearrangement joins TRBV15 to TRBJ2-7; no clear D gene. V was cut by 1 base and J by 1 base, with 8 bases left in between. There are 14 residues in the CDR3. Germline V gene data show CDR1 as LNHNV and CDR2 as YYDKDF (reference sequence).

The rearrangement links TRBV15 to TRBJ1-1; D is ambiguous. The CDR3 runs 15 residues. Trimming left V 5 bases short and J 2 bases short, with 15 bases between. The germline CDR1 and CDR2 sequences are LNHNV and YYDKDF (reference sequence). CDR3: CATSPGWGINTEAFF. In nucleotides, the CDR3 is TGTGCCACCAGCCCGGGATGGGGAATTAACACTGAAGCTTTCTTT.

V and J are TRBV30 and TRBJ1-5; D unclear. This CDR3 region has 12 residues. CDR1 is GTSNPN, CDR2 SVGIG, per germline (reference sequence). V was clipped by 5 bases and J by 4 bases, with 9 bases between them. For the CDR3, the DNA is TGTGCCTGGGGACTGGGGAATCAGCCCCAGCATTTT. Its protein product is CAWGLGNQPQHF.

J is TRBJ1-2 and V is TRBV11-2; D ambiguous. The ends were cut back, 8 bases at V and 7 bases at J, with 29 bases in the middle. Germline assignment: CDR1 SGHAT and CDR2 FQNNGV. This CDR3 has 17 amino acids. DNA for the CDR3: TGTGCCAGCGCCAACCCGTGGGGTGGTGGAGGGAGTAGTGGCTACACCTTC. It is translated as CASANPWGGGGSSGYTF.

The chain couples TRBV4-2 to TRBJ2-5; TRBD1 matches 10 bases. Germline V CDR1 and CDR2: LGHNA, YNFKEQ. V dropped 4 bases and J dropped 3; count of bases not matched to a gene: 2. This CDR3 is built from 14 residues. CDR3: CASSRDRGEETQYF. The CDR3 coding sequence is TGTGCCAGCAGCCGGGACAGGGGAGAAGAGACCCAGTACTTC.

The chain employs TRBV7-2 and TRBJ1-1, with D unclear. Germline V gives CDR1 SGHTA, CDR2 FQGNSA. There are 12 residues in the CDR3. V was clipped by 1 base and J by 7 bases, with 7 bases between them. For the CDR3, the DNA is TGTGCCAGCAGCTTAGGTTGGAATGAAGCTTTCTTT. Translating gives CASSLGWNEAFF.

The rearrangement joins TRBV2 to TRBJ2-7; TRBD2 matches at 7 bases. The ends lost 6 bases at V and 3 bases at J; junction bases unmatched: 11. Germline CDR1 is SNHLY and CDR2 is FYNNEI. The CDR3 is made up of 15 amino acids. The CDR3 here is CASRATSVGNYEQYF. The DNA of the CDR3 is TGTGCCAGCAGGGCTACTAGCGTAGGGAACTACGAGCAGTACTTC.

V and J are TRBV4-2 and TRBJ1-1; no reliable D call. CDR1 LGHNA and CDR2 YNFKEQ come from the germline V gene. This CDR3 is 16 amino acids long. Between the trimmed V and J ends, which lost 0 bases and 0 bases, there was a span of 11 bases. CDR3 DNA: TGTGCCAGCAGCCAAGATCAGGCTTCAATGAACACTGAAGCTTTCTTT. Encoded protein: CASSQDQASMNTEAFF.

V gene TRBV7-2 combines with J gene TRBJ2-7; D is tentatively TRBD1 or TRBD2 (5 bases each). Germline CDR1 SGHTA, CDR2 FQGNSA. Trimming removed 1 base from V and 3 bases from J, with 13 bases in between. The CDR3 runs 15 residues. Here the CDR3 DNA reads TGTGCCAGCAGCTTAGGGGGCACCGGGGACTACGAGCAGTACTTC. It translates to CASSLGGTGDYEQYF.

The chain employs TRBV5-3 and TRBJ2-1; 9 positions agree with TRBD2. TRBV5-3 is an open reading frame, and its role is uncertain. V lost 4 bases and J lost 3; bases outside the gene matches: 8. The CDR3 contains 16 residues. The CDR3 region has the DNA TGTGCCAGAAGCCTAACTAGCGGGTGTAACTACAATGAGCAGTTCTTC. Its protein is CARSLTSGCNYNEQFF.

This clone was seen a few times. The gene calls are TRBV5-1 and TRBJ1-1; no reliable D call. This CDR3 has 13 residues. V gave up 0 bases and J gave up 3 bases, with 6 bases separating them. CDR1 is SGHRS, CDR2 YFSETQ, per germline. As DNA, the CDR3 is TGCGCCAGCAGCTTGGGTGAATACACTGAAGCTTTCTTT. This encodes CASSLGEYTEAFF.

The CDR3 protein is CASSQASQGGYGYTF. The CDR3 DNA follows: TGCGCCAGCAGCCAAGCCTCACAGGGGGGCTATGGCTACACCTTC. The chain links TRBV4-3 to TRBJ1-2, with TRBD1 identical over 8 bases. Germline V gene data show CDR1 as LGHNA and CDR2 as YSLEER. The CDR3 is made up of 15 amino acids. Losses at the gene ends were 1 base for V and 4 bases for J; bases not matched to a gene: 5.

The table lists this clone with a few counts. This rearrangement joins TRBV9 to TRBJ2-7; 10 bases map to TRBD1. The germline V gene encodes CDR1 SGDLS and CDR2 YYNGEE. The J segment lost 3 bases and the V segment lost 2 bases, leaving 11 bases of the junction unmatched. The CDR3 is 17 amino acids. CDR3 sequence reads: CASSVGLGTGAIYEQYF. The CDR3 DNA is TGTGCCAGCAGCGTTGGACTCGGGACAGGGGCAATCTACGAGCAGTACTTC.

The rearrangement links TRBV7-9 to TRBJ1-1, with D possibly matching TRBD1 (5 bases). Germline V CDR1 and CDR2: SEHNR, FQNEAQ (reference sequence). The V end was cut by 1 base, the J end by 3 bases, with 9 bases between. The CDR3 loop spans 14 amino acids. This CDR3 reads CASSLVSGYTEAFF. CDR3 sequence (DNA): TGTGCCAGCAGCTTAGTTTCAGGGTACACTGAAGCTTTCTTT.